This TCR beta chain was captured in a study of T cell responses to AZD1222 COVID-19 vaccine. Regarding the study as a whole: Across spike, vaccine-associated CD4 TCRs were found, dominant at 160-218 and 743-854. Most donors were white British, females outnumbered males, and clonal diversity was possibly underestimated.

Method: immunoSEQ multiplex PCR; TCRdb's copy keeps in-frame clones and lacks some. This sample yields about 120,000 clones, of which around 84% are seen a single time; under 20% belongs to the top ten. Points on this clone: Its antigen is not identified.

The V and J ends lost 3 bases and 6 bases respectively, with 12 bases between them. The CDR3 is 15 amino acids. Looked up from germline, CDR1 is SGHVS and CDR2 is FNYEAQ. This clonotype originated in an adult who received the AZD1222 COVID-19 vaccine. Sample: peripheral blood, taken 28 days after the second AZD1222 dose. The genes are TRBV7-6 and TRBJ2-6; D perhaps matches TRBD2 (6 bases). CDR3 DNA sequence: TGTGCCAGCAGCTTTGTCGGGAGTATGGCCAACGTCCTGACTTTC. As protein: CASSFVGSMANVLTF.